The next 8 T cell receptor beta chains were all read from a single sample in a study of shared clonotypes between healthy human individuals. TCRdb keeps only in-frame clones here, not all; method: immunoSEQ multiplex PCR. Counted here are a few million clones, approximately 96% occurring once; the ten biggest clones make up approximately 0.13%. The material sequenced was naive CD4+ T cells sorted from blood. Subset indicated: CD45RA+ positively selected. These TCRs come from a man aged 18 to 30 in good health.

V usage is TRBV30 and J usage is TRBJ1-4; the D is unclear. Trimming took 4 bases from V and 0 from J, leaving 9 bases between them. The germline gives CDR1 GTSNPN, CDR2 SVGIG (reference sequence). The CDR3 runs 14 residues. The chain's CDR3 is CAWTRTPTNEKLFF. CDR3 sequence (DNA): TGTGCCTGGACACGGACCCCAACTAATGAAAAACTGTTTTTT.

The chain uses TRBV10-3 and TRBJ1-1; the D is unclear. The CDR3 covers 11 residues. V lost 4 bases, J lost 8 bases, and 8 bases lay in between. Per the germline V gene, CDR1 is ENHRY and CDR2 is SYGVKD. The CDR3 DNA follows: TGTGCCATCAGTGGCAACAGCGAAGCTTTCTTT. The encoded protein is CAISGNSEAFF.

The V gene is TRBV5-6, the J gene TRBJ2-1; 7 nucleotides agree with TRBD2. Germline-derived CDR1 and CDR2 are SGHDT and YYEEEE. J gave up 5 bases and V 4 bases, and 12 bases lay outside the gene matches. This CDR3 is built from 16 residues. CDR3 nucleotide sequence: TGTGCCAGCAGCCTCCGGACTAGGTTCCGCAACAATGAGCAGTTCTTC. It specifies CASSLRTRFRNNEQFF.

This chain uses TRBV5-4 with TRBJ2-1, with TRBD2 matching over 7 bases. The CDR3 spans 14 residues. CDR1 is SGHNT and CDR2 is YYREEE in the germline V gene (reference sequence). V lost 3 bases to trimming and J lost 7 bases; unmatched junction nucleotides: 7. CDR3 sequence (DNA): TGTGCCAGCAGCTCTTGGACTAGGGTAAATGAGCAGTTCTTC. Protein: CASSSWTRVNEQFF.

The CDR3 here is CASSRRLNTEAFF. CDR3 in DNA: TGCGCCAGCAGCCGCAGGCTAAACACTGAAGCTTTCTTT. The chain links TRBV4-1 to TRBJ1-1; no definite D call. The CDR3 loop spans 13 amino acids. Germline assignment: CDR1 MGHRA and CDR2 YSYEKL. V was trimmed by 4 bases and J by 2 bases, leaving 8 bases between them.

The chain combines TRBV9 with TRBJ1-3; D uncertain. CDR3 length: 13 residues. The germline CDR1 and CDR2 sequences are SGDLS and YYNGEE. The V gene lost 3 bases and the J gene lost 3 bases, with 7 bases spanning the gap. CDR3 sequence (DNA): TGTGCCAGCAGCGCTGGGCTTGGAAACACCATATATTTT. Translation gives CASSAGLGNTIYF.

V usage is TRBV4-3 and J usage is TRBJ2-5; 8 positions agree with TRBD2. Germline V gene data show CDR1 as LGHNA and CDR2 as YSLEER. The CDR3 is 17 residues long. V shed 4 bases, J shed 4 bases, and the junction held 14 bases outside the gene matches. CDR3 coding DNA: TGCGCCAGCAGCCTTGGCCTTAGCGGGATGGGGGGAGAGACCCAGTACTTC. As protein: CASSLGLSGMGGETQYF.

Written as DNA, the CDR3 is TGTGCCAGCAGAACCTTCGGCACAGATACGCAGTATTTT. It codes for CASRTFGTDTQYF. The chain recombines TRBV11-2 with TRBJ2-3; D gene unclear. The CDR3 runs to 13 residues. CDR1 SGHAT and CDR2 FQNNGV come from the germline V gene. V was pared by 6 bases and J by 1 base, with 8 bases between. The full variable domain, with the rest looked up from reference TRBV11-2 and TRBJ2-3, is EAGVAQSPRYKIIEKRQSVAFWCNPISGHATLYWYQQILGQGPKLLIQFQNNGVVDDSQLPKDRFSAERLKGVDSTLKIQPAKLEDSAVYLCASRTFGTDTQYFGPGTRLTVL.